This entry lists 13 T cell receptor beta chains sequenced from one sample in a study of response to subunit inactivated influenza vaccine. TCRdb reanalysed the RT-PCR reads using MiXCR and keeps one entry per CDR3 protein. The sample carries hundreds of thousands of distinct CDR3 sequences, about 12% recorded once. The starting material was PBMCs from blood, obtained on the day of vaccination. The receptors originated from a man in his fifties or sixties who received an inactivated influenza vaccine.

This clonotype was detected many times. V and J are TRBV29-1 and TRBJ2-7, with D possibly being TRBD1 or TRBD2 (5 bases each). V lost 1 base and J 5 bases, leaving 15 bases between the germline ends. Germline CDR1 and CDR2: SQVTM and ANQGSEA. The CDR3 consists of 14 residues. The CDR3 region has the DNA TGCAGCGTTGAAGGGGGGAAGGGCTTACACGAGCAGTACTTC. It is translated as CSVEGGKGLHEQYF.

This clonotype came up a few times. The chain combines TRBV24-1 with TRBJ1-1; tentative D call: TRBD1 (5 bases). The CDR3 covers 15 residues. V lost 5 bases and J 5 bases, leaving 17 bases between the germline ends. Germline V gene sequence: CDR1 KGHDR, CDR2 SFDVKD. In DNA, the CDR3 is TGTGCCACCAGTGCGGCGGGGGAGGGGAGAACTGAAGCTTTCTTT. Amino acids: CATSAAGEGRTEAFF.

The sample holds many counts of this clonotype. The V call is TRBV7-9, the J call TRBJ2-1; TRBD2 might be the D (6 bases). V lost 4 bases to trimming and J lost 6 bases, with 22 bases between them. The CDR3 has 17 amino acids. CDR1 is SEHNR and CDR2 is FQNEAQ in the germline V gene (reference sequence). CDR3 nucleotide sequence: TGTGCCAGCAGCTCGCCCTCAGTGGGGGGTGTCCGCAATGAGCAGTTCTTC. This codes for CASSSPSVGGVRNEQFF.

The chain employs TRBV13 and TRBJ2-7, with D perhaps assigned TRBD1 or TRBD2 (5 bases each). Trimming took off 1 base at V and 3 bases at J, with 19 bases between the two ends. This CDR3 contains 17 residues. Germline V gives CDR1 PRHDT, CDR2 FYEKMQ (reference sequence). CDR3 loop: CASSLDGGLGDHYEQYF. As DNA, the CDR3 is TGTGCCAGCAGCTTAGACGGCGGGCTTGGGGACCACTACGAGCAGTACTTC.

The chain uses TRBV3-1 and TRBJ2-1; TRBD2 agrees at 13 bases. The germline gives CDR1 LGHDT, CDR2 YNNKEL (reference sequence). The V gene end was trimmed by 1 base and the J gene end by 0 bases; junction bases not matched to a gene: 3. The CDR3 extends over 18 amino acids. The CDR3 spells CASSQAGLAGLSYNEQFF. The DNA of the CDR3 is TGTGCCAGCAGCCAAGCGGGACTAGCGGGGCTCTCCTACAATGAGCAGTTCTTC.

In this sample, this clonotype turned up a few times. The gene calls are TRBV5-1 and TRBJ2-7, with TRBD2 matching over 9 bases. This CDR3 contains 15 residues. CDR1 and CDR2 from the germline V gene are SGHRS and YFSETQ. With V trimmed by 6 bases and J by 3 bases, 10 bases remained unmatched. The CDR3 sequence: CASKKLAGDFYEQYF. CDR3 DNA sequence: TGCGCCAGCAAAAAACTAGCGGGTGACTTCTACGAGCAGTACTTC.

CDR3 DNA sequence: TGCGCCAGCAGCTTGGCCGAGACGGGGGCCCCGGCTACGCAGTATTTT. Its translation is CASSLAETGAPATQYF. This chain uses TRBV5-1 with TRBJ2-3; either TRBD1 or TRBD2 may supply D (6 bases each). This CDR3 spans 16 amino acids. Germline CDR1 SGHRS, CDR2 YFSETQ. With 0 bases removed from V and 8 bases from J, the gap between germline ends came to 19 bases. Variable domain in full (rest from reference TRBV5-1 and TRBJ2-3): KAGVTQTPRYLIKTRGQQVTLSCSPISGHRSVSWYQQTPGQGLQFLFEYFSETQRNKGNFPGRFSGRQFSNSRSEMNVSTLELGDSALYLCASSLAETGAPATQYFGPGTRLTVL.

Comments on this clonotype: This may be a read error, as it is one base from a much larger clone. The chain combines TRBV6-4 with TRBJ2-7; D uncertain. The CDR3 sequence is 13 residues long. Germline V gene lookup returns CDR1 MRHNA and CDR2 SNTAGT. In DNA form, the CDR3 reads TGTGCCAGCAGTCCTGGACCAGCCTACAAGCAGTACTTC. It translates to CASSPGPAYKQYF.

This clonotype came up a few times. The chain recombines TRBV27 with TRBJ2-2; 10 positions agree with TRBD1. Germline CDR1 and CDR2: MNHEY and SMNVEV (reference sequence). This CDR3 is 16 amino acids long. With 5 bases clipped from V and 7 bases from J, the junction kept 10 bases outside the gene matches. The CDR3 loop is CASSPRTGGKFGELFF. The CDR3 DNA is TGTGCCAGCAGTCCCCGGACAGGGGGGAAATTCGGGGAGCTGTTTTTT.

The chain has TRBV12-3 or TRBV12-4 and TRBJ2-7, with 9 bases fitting TRBD1. V lost 4 bases, J lost 3 bases, and 7 bases stayed unmatched. The CDR3 consists of 15 residues. CDR3 DNA: TGTGCCAGCAGTTCACGACAGGGGGAGGGCTACGAGCAGTACTTC. Amino acid sequence: CASSSRQGEGYEQYF.

This clonotype occurred many times. The rearrangement links TRBV3-1 to TRBJ2-2; no firm D call. The CDR3 runs to 13 residues. Trimming pared 4 bases from V and 3 bases from J, leaving 6 bases between. Germline CDR1 is LGHDT and CDR2 is YNNKEL (reference sequence). The CDR3: CASSPLDTGELFF. CDR3 in DNA: TGTGCCAGCAGCCCTTTAGACACCGGGGAGCTGTTTTTT.

This clonotype occurred a few times. CDR3 nucleotides: TGCGCCAGCAGCCGACTCCAGCGAGCAGATACGCAGTATTTT. The encoded protein is CASSRLQRADTQYF. The chain carries TRBV10-1 and TRBJ2-3, with D unclear. Germline CDR1 WNHNN, CDR2 SYGVQD (reference sequence). The V end lost 6 bases, the J end lost 4 bases, and 14 bases lay between the germline ends. The CDR3 is 14 residues long.

This clonotype was counted many times. The gene calls are TRBV20-1 and TRBJ1-1; TRBD1 matches at 10 bases. CDR1 DFQATT and CDR2 SNEGSKA come from the germline V gene (reference sequence). Trimming removed 5 bases from V and 1 base from J; junction bases left unmatched: 1. The CDR3 contains 13 residues. The CDR3 loop is CSARTGGNTEAFF. CDR3 bases: TGCAGTGCTCGGACAGGGGGGAACACTGAAGCTTTCTTT.